The table lists the clone carrying this TCR beta chain with many counts. Its cognate antigen is unknown. CDR3 size: 14 residues. Germline lookup yields CDR1 MNHEY and CDR2 SMNVEV (reference sequence). The V end lost 2 bases, the J end lost 3 bases, and 8 bases lay between the germline ends. Libraries of TCR beta came from quantitative 5'-RACE with molecular barcodes. TCRdb processed the 5' RACE reads anew with MiXCR; each CDR3 protein has one entry. The sample includes some 95,000 distinct CDR3 sequences, about 8.1% of them seen just once. This sample was taken from a study of CD8 T cells in ankylosing spondylitis. Broader study findings: Relatively scarce in peripheral blood, disease-linked clones were CD8+. The study identified a TCR beta motif of several highly homologous variants that appeared characteristic of ankylosing spondylitis blood. Reports of some motif variants in reactive arthritis synovial fluid and blood predate this one.

The receptor was derived from a male donor with ankylosing spondylitis or in good health (not recorded which). This rearrangement joins TRBV27 to TRBJ1-5; the D is unclear. Material: blood, either unsorted or a sorted T cell fraction (not recorded which). CDR3 in amino acids: CASSLRDYNQPQHF. CDR3 sequence (DNA): TGTGCCAGCAGTTTAAGGGATTACAATCAGCCCCAGCATTTT.